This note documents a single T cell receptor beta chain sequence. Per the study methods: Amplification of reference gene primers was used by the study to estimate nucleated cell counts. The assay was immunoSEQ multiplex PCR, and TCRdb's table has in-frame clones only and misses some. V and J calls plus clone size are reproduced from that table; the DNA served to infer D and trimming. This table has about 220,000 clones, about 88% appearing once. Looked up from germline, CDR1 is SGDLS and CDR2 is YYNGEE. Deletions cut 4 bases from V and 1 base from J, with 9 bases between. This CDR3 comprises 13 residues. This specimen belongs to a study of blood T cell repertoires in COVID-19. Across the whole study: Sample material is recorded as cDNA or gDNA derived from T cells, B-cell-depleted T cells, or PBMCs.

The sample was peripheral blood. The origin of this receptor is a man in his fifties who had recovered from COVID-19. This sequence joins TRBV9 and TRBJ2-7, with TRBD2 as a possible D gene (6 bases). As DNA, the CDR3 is TGTGCCAGCAGCCCCGGGACTTCCTACGAGCAGTACTTC. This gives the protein CASSPGTSYEQYF.